What follows are 4 T cell receptor beta chains derived from one specimen sequenced in a study of T cells expressing NK-cell markers. TCRdb derives one entry per CDR3 protein from the 5' RACE reads, leaving out DNA. Its clone listing holds over 150,000 distinct CDR3 sequences. The sample taken for sequencing was blood T cells: a sorted CD56 or NKG2C T cell subset, CD4+ or CD8+ T cells, or bulk PBMC T cells (not recorded which). Source of these receptors: a man aged 18 to 69 in good health.

The rearrangement joins TRBV6-5 to TRBJ2-1; TCRdb's D call of TRBD1 is untestable without DNA. The CDR3 loop spans 16 amino acids. Germline V gene lookup returns CDR1 MNHEY and CDR2 SVGAGI. CDR3 region: CASGINQGASYNEQFF.

The chain is built from TRBV12-3 or TRBV12-4 and TRBJ2-5; the TCRdb D gene call, TRBD2, has no DNA to confirm it. The CDR3 has 18 amino acids. The CDR3 sequence is CASGTTSGGSGVVETQYF.

This chain links TRBV27 with TRBJ1-2. The germline V gene has CDR1 MNHEY and CDR2 SMNVEV (reference sequence). The CDR3 is made up of 16 amino acids. The CDR3: CASSLTTGPTPLGYTF.

The rearrangement links TRBV28 to TRBJ2-5; TCRdb's D gene call, TRBD1, goes unchecked for lack of DNA. This CDR3 has 15 amino acids. The germline gives CDR1 MDHEN, CDR2 SYDVKM. CDR3 sequence reads: CASSGADGLQETQYF.